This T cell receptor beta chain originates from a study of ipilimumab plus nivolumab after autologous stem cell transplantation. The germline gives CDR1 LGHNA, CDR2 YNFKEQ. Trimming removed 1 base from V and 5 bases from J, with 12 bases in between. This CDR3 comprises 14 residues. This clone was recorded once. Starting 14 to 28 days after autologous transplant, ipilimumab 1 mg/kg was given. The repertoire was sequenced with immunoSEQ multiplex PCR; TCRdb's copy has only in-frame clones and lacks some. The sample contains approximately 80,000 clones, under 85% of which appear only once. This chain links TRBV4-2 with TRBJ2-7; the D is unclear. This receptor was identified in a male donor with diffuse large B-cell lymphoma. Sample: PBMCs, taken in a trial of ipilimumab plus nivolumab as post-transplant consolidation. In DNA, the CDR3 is TGTGCCAGCAGCCAAGTAAGAGACGTCGACGAGCAGTACTTC. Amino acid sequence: CASSQVRDVDEQYF.